Shown below are 3 T cell receptor beta chains from a single sample sequenced in a study of blood T cell repertoires in COVID-19. Here immunoSEQ multiplex PCR was the method, and the copy in TCRdb shows in-frame clones only, minus some. The sample includes 150,000 or so clones, around 87% seen only once; the top ten take approximately 6.5%. Sequenced sample: peripheral blood. These receptors all stem from a man older than 75 with acute or convalescent COVID-19.

The rearrangement links TRBV5-1 to TRBJ1-3, with TRBD1 matching over 7 bases. The V and J ends lost 0 bases and 3 bases, in that order; junction bases with no gene match: 0. The CDR3 is 14 amino acids. Germline lookup yields CDR1 SGHRS and CDR2 YFSETQ. Here the CDR3 reads CASSLDRGGNTIYF. CDR3 coding DNA: TGCGCCAGCAGCTTGGACAGGGGTGGAAACACCATATATTTT.

The chain links TRBV7-9 to TRBJ2-1; 13 nucleotides align to TRBD2. Germline CDR1 SEHNR, CDR2 FQNEAQ (reference sequence). The CDR3 totals 18 residues. J lost 10 bases, V lost 2 bases, and 14 bases had no gene match. The CDR3 protein is CASSLWGTAGLAGREQFF. As DNA, the CDR3 is TGTGCCAGCAGCTTATGGGGGACAGCGGGACTAGCGGGAAGGGAGCAGTTCTTC.

The gene calls are TRBV10-3 and TRBJ1-5; tentative D call: TRBD1 (5 bases). This CDR3 is 14 amino acids long. V dropped 3 bases and J dropped 10 bases, with 16 bases sitting between them. CDR1 ENHRY and CDR2 SYGVKD come from the germline V gene. CDR3 sequence reads: CAISEGVDADPQHF. The CDR3, as DNA: TGTGCCATCAGTGAAGGGGTGGACGCTGACCCCCAGCATTTT.